The 22 T cell receptor beta chains listed next were all sequenced from one sample in a study of cytomegalovirus exposure and HLA in healthy donors. PCR employed 60 Vbeta and 13 Jbeta primers. Sequencing was performed with immunoSEQ multiplex PCR; in TCRdb, only in-frame clones are kept and a portion is missing. The sample yields about 120,000 clones, 75% seen once. Sequencing used PBMCs. All receptors come from a woman aged 40 to 55 in good health and CMV-seropositive.

There are a few counts of this clone. The chain carries TRBV6-1 and TRBJ1-2; no clear D gene. Trimming took off 4 bases at V and 4 bases at J, with 19 bases between the two ends. The CDR3 is 16 residues long. Germline V gene sequence: CDR1 MNHNS, CDR2 SASEGT. The CDR3 reads CASSAVSGEGSYGYTF. The CDR3 DNA reads TGTGCCAGCAGTGCAGTATCGGGAGAAGGGAGCTATGGCTACACCTTC.

This clone turned up a few times. The V gene is TRBV27, the J gene TRBJ2-2; 8 nucleotides agree with TRBD2. Germline V gives CDR1 MNHEY, CDR2 SMNVEV (reference sequence). CDR3 length: 15 residues. The V segment lost 6 bases and the J segment 4 bases; nucleotides outside the gene matches: 7. CDR3 in DNA: TGTGCCAGCAGCTTCGGGGGGGCGGGCACCGGGGAGCTGTTTTTT. It translates to CASSFGGAGTGELFF.

The chain is built from TRBV5-1 and TRBJ2-1; 14 bases are shared with TRBD2. Germline V gives CDR1 SGHRS, CDR2 YFSETQ. The CDR3 contains 16 residues. With 3 bases clipped from V and 12 bases from J, the junction kept 11 bases outside the gene matches. The CDR3 region is CASSSGLAGEGFGQFF. As DNA, the CDR3 is TGCGCCAGCAGCTCGGGACTAGCGGGAGAGGGATTCGGGCAGTTCTTC.

The genes are TRBV10-3 and TRBJ2-7; D call uncertain. CDR1 ENHRY and CDR2 SYGVKD come from the germline V gene. The CDR3 consists of 14 residues. The V end lost 2 bases, the J end lost 6 bases, and 14 bases lay between the germline ends. The CDR3 sequence is CAISEEALGAEQYF. CDR3 coding DNA: TGTGCCATCAGTGAGGAGGCCCTAGGCGCCGAGCAGTACTTC.

This clone has just a few counts. The rearrangement uses TRBV25-1 and TRBJ1-1; no firm D call. The CDR3 spans 13 residues. Germline V gene sequence: CDR1 MGHDK, CDR2 SYGVNS. V dropped 5 bases and J dropped 1 base, with 8 bases sitting between them. CDR3 bases: TGTGCCAGCAGTTTAGGCGGGAACACTGAAGCTTTCTTT. Amino acids: CASSLGGNTEAFF.

J is TRBJ2-5 and V is TRBV6-5, with a weak D call TRBD2 (5 bases). Germline V gene data show CDR1 as MNHEY and CDR2 as SVGAGI. V was cut by 4 bases and J by 2 bases, with 8 bases left in between. The CDR3 runs to 13 residues. The CDR3 nucleotides read TGTGCCAGCAGTTCCCCGGGACAAGAGACCCAGTACTTC. Translating it yields CASSSPGQETQYF.

This chain uses TRBV28 with TRBJ2-7, with 9 bases identical to TRBD1. V was pared by 8 bases and J by 4 bases, with 9 bases of the junction left unmatched. This CDR3 is 14 amino acids long. Germline loops: CDR1 MDHEN, CDR2 SYDVKM. The CDR3 DNA reads as TGTGCCAGCGCCGGGGACAGGGAATTGTACGAGCAGTACTTC. Amino acids: CASAGDRELYEQYF.

The V gene is TRBV23-1, the J gene TRBJ2-7, with 8 bases that match TRBD1. TRBV23-1 is known as an ORF, though its function is uncertain. CDR3 size: 20 residues. The J segment lost 5 bases and the V segment lost 0 bases, leaving 21 bases of the junction unmatched. CDR3 sequence reads: CASSQSSSIQGATPQDEQYF. CDR3 in DNA: TGCGCCAGCAGTCAATCGAGTTCAATTCAGGGGGCGACCCCTCAGGACGAGCAGTACTTC.

This clone has a handful of counts. The chain recombines TRBV4-2 with TRBJ2-2, with 7 bases lining up with TRBD1. Germline-derived CDR1 and CDR2 are LGHNA and YNFKEQ. V shed 6 bases, J shed 3 bases, and the junction held 4 bases outside the gene matches. This CDR3 comprises 14 residues. This CDR3 reads CASSLDRDTGELFF. CDR3 in DNA: TGTGCCAGCAGTTTAGACAGGGACACCGGGGAGCTGTTTTTT.

The chain links TRBV30 to TRBJ2-5; TRBD1 agrees at 7 bases. Gene TRBJ2-7 matches the end of the DNA better, so the J call may be wrong. This CDR3 comprises 16 residues. The germline CDR1 and CDR2 sequences are GTSNPN and SVGIG (reference sequence). The CDR3 sequence is CAWSLAHRGSLGEQYF. The CDR3 nucleotides read TGTGCCTGGAGTCTTGCTCACAGGGGATCCCTGGGCGAGCAGTACTTC.

This clone is a singleton in its sample. The chain couples TRBV15 to TRBJ2-3; no clear D gene. Per the germline V gene, CDR1 is LNHNV and CDR2 is YYDKDF (reference sequence). With 1 base removed from V and 4 bases from J, the gap between germline ends came to 9 bases. This CDR3 contains 14 residues. The CDR3 DNA is TGTGCCACCAGCAGAGGCTTTGGGCCAGATACGCAGTATTTT. Its protein is CATSRGFGPDTQYF.

In its sample, this clone was seen once. This chain uses TRBV19 with TRBJ2-1, with D possibly being TRBD2 (6 bases). Between the trimmed V and J ends, which lost 3 bases and 15 bases, there was a span of 12 bases. The CDR3 spans 11 residues. The germline V gene has CDR1 LNHDA and CDR2 SQIVND (reference sequence). CDR3 protein: CASSISGSSFF. The DNA of the CDR3 is TGTGCCAGTAGTATTTCCGGGAGCTCGTTCTTC.

A single count supports this clone. J is TRBJ2-1 and V is TRBV7-8, with D possibly matching TRBD2 (5 bases). The CDR3 has 14 amino acids. Germline lookup yields CDR1 SGHVS and CDR2 FQNEAQ. The V end was cut by 4 bases, the J end by 5 bases, with 12 bases between. The CDR3 region is CASSSFEADNEQFF. CDR3 DNA: TGTGCCAGCAGCTCCTTCGAAGCGGACAATGAGCAGTTCTTC. The full variable domain, with the rest looked up from reference TRBV7-8 and TRBJ2-1, is GAGVSQSPRYKVAKRGQDVALRCDPISGHVSLFWYQQALGQGPEFLTYFQNEAQLDKSGLPSDRFFAERPEGSVSTLKIQRTQQEDSAVYLCASSSFEADNEQFFGPGTRLTVL.

This chain links TRBV27 with TRBJ2-3; 9 bases line up with TRBD2. The germline V gene encodes CDR1 MNHEY and CDR2 SMNVEV (reference sequence). The V gene end was trimmed by 2 bases and the J gene end by 5 bases; junction bases not matched to a gene: 5. This CDR3 comprises 15 residues. The CDR3 coding sequence is TGTGCCAGCAGTTTACTGCGGGAGGGGAAAGATACGCAGTATTTT. Translating it yields CASSLLREGKDTQYF.

V gene TRBV6-1 combines with J gene TRBJ2-7; TRBD2 matches 12 bases. The ends lost 4 bases at V and 0 bases at J; junction bases unmatched: 4. The CDR3 covers 16 residues. CDR1 is MNHNS, CDR2 SASEGT, per germline. The CDR3 nucleotides read TGTGCCAGCAGTGTGCTAGCGGGAGGGTCCTCCTACGAGCAGTACTTC. Residues: CASSVLAGGSSYEQYF.

The chain uses TRBV11-2 and TRBJ2-1; D is uncertain. CDR3 size: 12 residues. Trimming removed 5 bases from V and 8 bases from J, with 10 bases in between. Germline lookup yields CDR1 SGHAT and CDR2 FQNNGV. CDR3 DNA: TGTGCCAGCAGCCCCAACCGCGATGAGCAGTTCTTC. Its translation is CASSPNRDEQFF.

The chain has TRBV28 and TRBJ2-5; the match to TRBD2 covers 10 bases. Per the germline V gene, CDR1 is MDHEN and CDR2 is SYDVKM. J gave up 5 bases and V 3 bases, and 6 bases lay outside the gene matches. This CDR3 is 15 amino acids long. The CDR3 spells CASSLLSGREETQYF. The DNA of the CDR3 is TGTGCCAGCAGTTTGCTGAGCGGGAGGGAGGAGACCCAGTACTTC.

The V and J genes are TRBV21-1 and TRBJ1-5; no DNA check was done on the table's D call, TRBD1. TRBV21-1 is classified as a pseudogene. The CDR3 consists of 16 residues. This CDR3 is CASSGSGQENNQPQHF. The CDR3 DNA reads as TGTGCCAGCAGCGGATCAGGACAGGAAAACAATCAGCCCCAGCATTTT.

The rearrangement uses TRBV7-8 and TRBJ1-6, with a weak D call TRBD1 (5 bases). Between the trimmed V and J ends, which lost 3 bases and 9 bases, there was a span of 12 bases. The CDR3 extends over 14 amino acids. Germline V gene data show CDR1 as SGHVS and CDR2 as FQNEAQ. The CDR3 spells CASSLGQGGSPLHF. Here the CDR3 DNA reads TGTGCCAGCAGCTTGGGCCAGGGTGGTTCACCCCTCCACTTT.

In the case of this clone: Germline and junction disagree at one end, which may indicate a read error. The V call is TRBV7-7, the J call TRBJ2-5; TRBD2 aligns across 11 bases. Germline lookup yields CDR1 SSHAT and CDR2 FNYEAQ (reference sequence). There are 16 residues in the CDR3. CDR3 sequence reads: CASSLGLAGGQETQYF. CDR3 sequence (DNA): TGTGCTAGCAGCTTAGGGCTAGCGGGAGGACAAGAGACCCAGTACTTC.

This sequence joins TRBV28 and TRBJ1-6; 9 nucleotides match TRBD1. The CDR3 consists of 16 residues. V shed 4 bases, J shed 10 bases, and the junction held 11 bases outside the gene matches. Germline CDR1 and CDR2: MDHEN and SYDVKM. The CDR3 nucleotides are TGTGCCAGCAGTTGGGACCCGGGACAGGGTTGGTCACCCCTCCACTTT. Residues: CASSWDPGQGWSPLHF.

The chain uses TRBV4-1 and TRBJ2-4; 7 nucleotides align to TRBD1. Germline values: CDR1 MGHRA, CDR2 YSYEKL. V lost 1 base and J lost 7; bases outside the gene matches: 7. CDR3 length equals 15 residues. CDR3 sequence: CASSQGGTARNIQYF. The CDR3 DNA reads TGCGCCAGCAGCCAAGGGGGGACAGCCAGGAACATTCAGTACTTC.